The rows below give T cell receptor beta chains drawn from one sample of a study of radiation and T cells in renal cell carcinoma. Profiled with immunoSEQ multiplex PCR; TCRdb holds only in-frame clones, not every one. The sample contains some 120,000 clones, over 75% of which appear only once. The sequencing used blood, collected from a patient whose treatment included radiotherapy and nephrectomy. The origin of the receptors is an older woman with renal cell carcinoma. Both conserved end residues are part of each CDR3.

TRBV6-1 CASSEHPDPLAKNIQYF
TRBV7-9 CASSPGTGALLAKNIQYF
TRBV6-5 CASRPGSSYEQYF
TRBV4-1 CASSQEFMLGPSNQPQHF
TRBV7-9 CASSPRDAEYSYEQYF
TRBV6-1 CASSEAPSNTEAFF
TRBV5-1 CASSLAYGTGDGGYTF
TRBV28 CASKGPNPYEQYF
TRBV28 CASSRLATDTQYF
TRBV4-1 CASSQDRARGTEAFF
TRBV11-2 CASSLETGRQFF